The 19 T cell receptor beta chains listed next were all sequenced from one sample in a study of vaccination and CD4 T cells after COVID-19. Treatment noted: roughly 10-day PBMC culture with coronavirus spike peptide pools or control peptides (ViraFEST assay). Their recognized antigens are unknown. The study sequenced cultured CD4+ T cell DNA using the Oncomine TCR Beta short-read assay. MiXCR, applied by TCRdb to the PCR reads, yields one record per CDR3 protein. This table has 11,000 to 15,000 distinct CDR3 sequences, under 75% appearing once. The sample comprised CD4+ T cells from blood, cultured in vitro. The receptor source for this set is a human donor who had recovered from COVID-19.

The rearrangement joins TRBV6-1 to TRBJ2-7; 11 nucleotides align to TRBD2. The germline V gene has CDR1 MNHNS and CDR2 SASEGT. There are 15 residues in the CDR3. V was clipped by 7 bases and J by 2 bases; unmatched bases: 7. CDR3 region: CASTGTSGSTYEQYF. In DNA, the CDR3 is TGTGCCAGCACGGGGACTAGCGGATCTACCTACGAGCAGTACTTC.

V and J are TRBV20-1 and TRBJ2-1; a possible D gene is TRBD2 (6 bases). V was clipped by 0 bases and J by 3 bases, with 9 bases between them. This CDR3 spans 14 amino acids. The germline gives CDR1 DFQATT, CDR2 SNEGSKA (reference sequence). DNA for the CDR3: TGCAGTGCTAGAGATGCGCGGGACTACAATGAGCAGTTCTTC. This sequence encodes CSARDARDYNEQFF.

The CDR3 DNA reads TGTGCCAGCAGCTTGGGACAGGATAGCTCCTACGAGCAGTACTTC. Translation gives CASSLGQDSSYEQYF. The gene calls are TRBV5-4 and TRBJ2-7, with D possibly TRBD1 on 6 matching bases. The V and J ends lost 0 bases and 0 bases respectively, with 10 bases between them. The CDR3 extends over 15 amino acids. Germline values: CDR1 SGHNT, CDR2 YYREEE (reference sequence). Full variable domain (rest looked up from reference TRBV5-4 and TRBJ2-7): ETGVTQSPTHLIKTRGQQVTLRCSSQSGHNTVSWYQQALGQGPQFIFQYYREEENGRGNFPPRFSGLQFPNYSSELNVNALELDDSALYLCASSLGQDSSYEQYFGPGTRLTVT.

The chain combines TRBV3-1 with TRBJ2-7, with 8 nucleotides matching TRBD1. There are 17 residues in the CDR3. Germline V lookup: CDR1 LGHDT, CDR2 YNNKEL (reference sequence). The ends lost 1 base at V and 2 bases at J; junction bases unmatched: 10. DNA of the CDR3: TGTGCCAGCAGCCAAGGTCCTCTTATGACAGGGGCCTACGAGCAGTACTTC. Amino acid sequence: CASSQGPLMTGAYEQYF.

This rearrangement joins TRBV6-1 to TRBJ1-2, with D unresolved. Trimming removed 4 bases from V and 9 bases from J, with 12 bases in between. The CDR3 extends over 12 amino acids. CDR1 is MNHNS, CDR2 SASEGT, per germline. CDR3 protein: CASSGWLDRYTF. The CDR3 region has the DNA TGTGCCAGCAGTGGTTGGCTGGATCGCTACACCTTC.

The table lists this clonotype with a few counts. This rearrangement joins TRBV20-1 to TRBJ1-4, with a weak D call TRBD1 (5 bases). The CDR3 extends over 13 amino acids. Per the germline V gene, CDR1 is DFQATT and CDR2 is SNEGSKA (reference sequence). V was shortened by 8 bases and J by 4 bases, with 14 bases between the two germline ends. This CDR3 reads CSTWGEVNEKLFF. CDR3 sequence (DNA): TGCAGTACCTGGGGGGAAGTTAATGAAAAACTGTTTTTT.

V and J are TRBV15 and TRBJ2-1, with D unclear. V was shortened by 1 base and J by 7 bases, with 23 bases between the two germline ends. In germline, CDR1 is LNHNV, CDR2 YYDKDF (reference sequence). The CDR3 is 18 amino acids. The CDR3 DNA is TGTGCCACCAGCAGAGTGGTGATCGTTTCTTGGGAAAAGAATGAGCAGTTCTTC. Translating gives CATSRVVIVSWEKNEQFF.

In this sample, this clonotype turned up a few times. DNA of the CDR3: TGTGCCAGCAGCTTGACAGGGTCCATTCAGTACTTC. It specifies CASSLTGSIQYF. The rearrangement joins TRBV7-9 to TRBJ2-4; 7 nucleotides line up with TRBD1. Germline CDR1 and CDR2: SEHNR and FQNEAQ (reference sequence). V was pared by 3 bases and J by 9 bases, with 2 bases of the junction left unmatched. The CDR3 covers 12 residues.

In its sample, this clonotype was seen once. The rearrangement links TRBV15 to TRBJ1-6; 7 positions match TRBD1. Per germline, CDR1 LNHNV and CDR2 YYDKDF (reference sequence). J lost 0 bases, V lost 5 bases, and 7 bases had no gene match. The CDR3 is made up of 17 amino acids. The CDR3, as DNA: TGTGCCACCAGCCCCCCAGGGGGGTCCTCCTATAATTCACCCCTCCACTTT. It specifies CATSPPGGSSYNSPLHF.

J is TRBJ2-5 and V is TRBV7-2; D is ambiguous. The CDR3 has 15 residues. Trimming pared 0 bases from V and 5 bases from J, leaving 13 bases between. From germline, CDR1 is SGHTA and CDR2 FQGNSA. CDR3 residues: CASSLALHRAETQYF. Here the CDR3 DNA reads TGTGCCAGCAGCTTAGCGCTGCACCGGGCGGAGACCCAGTACTTC.

This clonotype was observed a few times. The rearrangement uses TRBV7-2 and TRBJ2-7; D not resolved. V lost 5 bases and J lost 3, with 14 bases in between. This CDR3 has 14 residues. From germline, CDR1 is SGHTA and CDR2 FQGNSA. CDR3 nucleotides: TGTGCCAGCAGCCCACCCAACACGAACTACGAGCAGTACTTC. This translates into CASSPPNTNYEQYF.

This chain connects TRBV12-2 to TRBJ2-7. TRBV12-2 is a documented pseudogene. This CDR3 region has 11 residues. The chain's CDR3 is CASRHPYEQYF. As DNA, the CDR3 is TGTGCAAGTCGCCACCCCTACGAGCAGTACTTC.

The J gene is TRBJ2-5, the V gene TRBV2; 11 nucleotides line up with TRBD2. The CDR3 runs 14 residues. Germline CDR1 SNHLY, CDR2 FYNNEI. The V and J ends lost 8 bases and 6 bases, in that order; junction bases with no gene match: 8. The CDR3: CASGLAGGPKTQYF. DNA for the CDR3: TGTGCCAGCGGATTAGCGGGAGGGCCCAAGACCCAGTACTTC. Combining the CDR3 with reference TRBV2 and TRBJ2-5 gives the whole variable domain EPEVTQTPSHQVTQMGQEVILRCVPISNHLYFYWYRQILGQKVEFLVSFYNNEISEKSEIFDDQFSVERPDGSNFTLKIRSTKLEDSAMYFCASGLAGGPKTQYFGPGTRLLVL.

The rearrangement joins TRBV27 to TRBJ1-5; D gene ambiguous. The germline CDR1 and CDR2 sequences are MNHEY and SMNVEV (reference sequence). V gave up 6 bases and J gave up 0 bases, with 6 bases separating them. This CDR3 comprises 13 residues. The CDR3 is CASSDYSNQPQHF. For the CDR3, the DNA is TGTGCCAGCAGCGATTATAGCAATCAGCCCCAGCATTTT.

This chain uses TRBV4-3 with TRBJ1-2; no firm D call. The CDR3 runs to 13 residues. In germline, CDR1 is LGHNA, CDR2 YSLEER. V was shortened by 0 bases and J by 3 bases, with 5 bases between the two germline ends. The CDR3 sequence is CASSQELHYGYTF. As DNA, the CDR3 is TGCGCCAGCAGCCAAGAGCTCCACTATGGCTACACCTTC.

The chain uses TRBV15 and TRBJ1-1; D remains ambiguous. The CDR3 totals 13 residues. Trimming cost V 0 bases and J 6 bases, with 8 bases left between them. Germline loops: CDR1 LNHNV, CDR2 YYDKDF (reference sequence). The CDR3 bases are TGTGCCACCAGCAGAGATCTGGGGTCTGAAGCTTTCTTT. Protein product: CATSRDLGSEAFF.

This clonotype was found a few times. V usage is TRBV20-1 and J usage is TRBJ2-2; TRBD2 matches at 10 bases. V was pared by 0 bases and J by 5 bases, with 6 bases of the junction left unmatched. This CDR3 comprises 16 residues. Germline CDR1 is DFQATT and CDR2 is SNEGSKA (reference sequence). The chain's CDR3 is CSARDGSGRVTGELFF. CDR3 nucleotide sequence: TGCAGTGCTAGAGATGGGAGCGGGAGGGTTACCGGGGAGCTGTTTTTT.

This sequence joins TRBV7-2 and TRBJ2-5; no firm D call. V was shortened by 5 bases and J by 5 bases, with 6 bases between the two germline ends. Germline V gives CDR1 SGHTA, CDR2 FQGNSA. This CDR3 has 11 residues. CDR3 nucleotide sequence: TGTGCCAGCAGCGAACAGGAGACCCAGTACTTC. Translated: CASSEQETQYF.

This clonotype was picked up a small number of times. The chain employs TRBV20-1 and TRBJ1-4; D ambiguous. CDR1 is DFQATT, CDR2 SNEGSKA, per germline (reference sequence). V was clipped by 6 bases and J by 8 bases, with 19 bases between them. The CDR3 is 14 residues long. The CDR3 DNA reads TGCAGTGCCTCACCGACCGGGATCAACGAAAAACTGTTTTTT. Protein: CSASPTGINEKLFF.